This entry lists 9 T cell receptor beta chains sequenced from one sample in a study of shared clonotypes between healthy human individuals (dated by TCRdb to the early 2020s). Library preparation was by the immunoSEQ multiplex PCR assay. TCRdb took over this immuneACCESS table, retaining in-frame rearrangements with V and J assigned. Such tables are incomplete; in checked studies, under half of the missing clones stem from an unresolved V gene, and the remainder is unexplained. The sample data list 1.6 million or so clones, and approximately 97% of these were observed just once. The ten most abundant clones make up approximately 1% of the sample. The sample consisted of naive CD4+ T cells sorted from blood. According to the study, the label for this sample's cell subset or site signals: CD45RA+ positively selected. These receptors were collected from a man younger than 45 in good health.

J is TRBJ1-4 and V is TRBV4-1; a weak D match, TRBD1 (5 bases). There are 12 residues in the CDR3. Trimming stripped 6 bases from V and 7 bases from J, with 9 bases between. The germline V gene has CDR1 MGHRA and CDR2 YSYEKL. The CDR3 coding sequence is TGCGCCAGCAGTCGGGGGTTTGAAAAACTGTTTTTT. It specifies CASSRGFEKLFF.

V gene TRBV6-1 combines with J gene TRBJ2-7; either TRBD1 or TRBD2 may supply D (5 bases each). Germline CDR1 and CDR2: MNHNS and SASEGT. Trimming removed 1 base at V and 10 bases at J, with 11 bases between. The length of the CDR3 is 12 residues. The CDR3 nucleotides read TGTGCCAGCAGTGAAGTGGGGGTTCGACAGTACTTC. Its protein product is CASSEVGVRQYF.

The chain combines TRBV6-6 with TRBJ2-7; 8 bases are a match to TRBD1. The CDR3 sequence is 14 residues long. Looked up from germline, CDR1 is MNHNY and CDR2 is SVGAGI (reference sequence). The junction had 4 bases not matched to a gene; V was cut back by 2 bases and J by 4 bases. The CDR3 DNA reads as TGTGCCAGCAGTTACCGGGACAGGCGGTACGAGCAGTACTTC. Protein sequence: CASSYRDRRYEQYF.

This clone was recorded a few times. The J gene is TRBJ1-5, the V gene TRBV28, with D unresolved. The CDR3 is 13 amino acids. The V gene's germline CDR1 is MDHEN and CDR2 SYDVKM. Trimming took off 2 bases at V and 7 bases at J, with 9 bases between the two ends. For the CDR3, the DNA is TGTGCCAGCAGTTTACCAGTCATCCAGCCCCAGCATTTT. Translated, it gives CASSLPVIQPQHF.

The chain recombines TRBV2 with TRBJ2-1; 13 nucleotides align to TRBD2. CDR3 length: 15 amino acids. Germline CDR1 is SNHLY and CDR2 is FYNNEI. V lost 6 bases and J lost 9; bases outside the gene matches: 8. CDR3 residues: CASRALAGGPSEQFF. The DNA for the CDR3 is TGTGCCAGCAGAGCACTAGCGGGAGGGCCGAGTGAGCAGTTCTTC. Variable domain in full (rest from reference TRBV2 and TRBJ2-1): EPEVTQTPSHQVTQMGQEVILRCVPISNHLYFYWYRQILGQKVEFLVSFYNNEISEKSEIFDDQFSVERPDGSNFTLKIRSTKLEDSAMYFCASRALAGGPSEQFFGPGTRLTVL.

The chain has TRBV29-1 and TRBJ2-1; D is perhaps TRBD1 (7 bases). The CDR3 covers 14 residues. Germline V gene lookup returns CDR1 SQVTM and CDR2 ANQGSEA. V lost 2 bases to trimming and J lost 4 bases, with 12 bases between them. DNA for the CDR3: TGCAGCGTTGAACGGGGGACAGCTTACAATGAGCAGTTCTTC. It codes for CSVERGTAYNEQFF.

V and J are TRBV4-1 and TRBJ2-1, with 8 bases identical to TRBD2. CDR1 MGHRA and CDR2 YSYEKL come from the germline V gene. J was trimmed by 6 bases and V by 0 bases; bases with no gene match: 10. This CDR3 is 17 amino acids long. The CDR3 DNA sequence: TGCGCCAGCAGCCAAGATGGCCAGGCTGGGACTAGCAATGAGCAGTTCTTC. Translated: CASSQDGQAGTSNEQFF.

This rearrangement joins TRBV19 to TRBJ1-2; D is undetermined. The CDR3 is made up of 13 amino acids. CDR1 and CDR2 (germline): LNHDA, SQIVND (reference sequence). Trimming took off 6 bases at V and 4 bases at J, with 12 bases between the two ends. The CDR3 spells CASSRQQSYGYTF. CDR3 sequence (DNA): TGTGCCAGTAGCAGACAACAGTCCTATGGCTACACCTTC.

Remarks on this clone: At one boundary the junction diverges from the germline segment, which might be a read error. The V call is TRBV18, the J call TRBJ1-2; perhaps TRBD1 as D (5 bases). The germline V gene encodes CDR1 KGHSH and CDR2 LQKENI. The CDR3 has 14 residues. DNA of the CDR3: TGTGCCAGCTCACCTTCCAGGGACCCCTATGGCTTCACCTTC. Translated: CASSPSRDPYGFTF.